The 19 T cell receptor beta chains given below trace back to one sample, sequenced in a study of response to subunit inactivated influenza vaccine. TCRdb re-called the RT-PCR reads through MiXCR, storing one row per CDR3 protein. The sample shows 700,000 to 900,000 distinct CDR3 sequences, over 20% of them seen only once. This sample comprised PBMCs from blood, obtained 4 to 6 days after vaccination. Every receptor here comes from a man aged 50-60 years who received an inactivated influenza vaccine.

V is TRBV10-3 and J is TRBJ2-1, with 8 positions matching TRBD1. Germline V gene lookup returns CDR1 ENHRY and CDR2 SYGVKD. This CDR3 region has 15 residues. The junction had 7 bases not matched to a gene; V was cut back by 5 bases and J by 4 bases. CDR3 in DNA: TGTGCCATCAGTACTGACAGGGGCCAATACAATGAGCAGTTCTTC. Protein product: CAISTDRGQYNEQFF.

This clonotype was counted between two and nine times. The V and J genes are TRBV7-6 and TRBJ2-2, with a tentative D call TRBD2 (5 bases). This CDR3 spans 16 amino acids. Germline V gene data show CDR1 as SGHVS and CDR2 as FNYEAQ. Between the trimmed V and J ends, which lost 7 bases and 7 bases, there was a span of 22 bases. The CDR3 DNA sequence: TGTGCCAGCACCTCCATATCCCCTGAAGGAGGCGGGGAGCTGTTTTTT. Encoded protein: CASTSISPEGGGELFF. Complete variable domain (other parts from reference TRBV7-6 and TRBJ2-2): GAGVSQSPRYKVTKRGQDVALRCDPISGHVSLYWYRQALGQGPEFLTYFNYEAQQDKSGLPNDRFSAERPEGSISTLTIQRTEQRDSAMYRCASTSISPEGGGELFFGEGSRLTVL.

The chain recombines TRBV6-5 with TRBJ1-1; no clear D. The V and J ends lost 2 bases and 3 bases respectively, with 10 bases between them. There are 14 residues in the CDR3. Germline V gene lookup returns CDR1 MNHEY and CDR2 SVGAGI. CDR3 nucleotide sequence: TGTGCCAGCAGTTACGTCGCCGGTGACACTGAAGCTTTCTTT. Translated: CASSYVAGDTEAFF.

The chain carries TRBV12-3 or TRBV12-4 and TRBJ1-1, with D maybe TRBD1 (5 bases). The CDR3 has 13 amino acids. Trimming removed 3 bases at V and 6 bases at J, with 11 bases between. The CDR3 sequence: CASSFQGGAEAFF. The CDR3 nucleotides read TGTGCCAGCAGTTTCCAGGGTGGCGCTGAAGCTTTCTTT.

The J gene is TRBJ2-4, the V gene TRBV28; D gene unclear. The ends were cut back, 2 bases at V and 8 bases at J, with 4 bases in the middle. The germline CDR1 and CDR2 sequences are MDHEN and SYDVKM. The CDR3 length is 11 residues. This chain's CDR3 is CASSLGDIQYF. The CDR3 DNA reads TGTGCCAGCAGTTTAGGAGACATTCAGTACTTC.

This clonotype was counted between two and nine times. V usage is TRBV5-1 and J usage is TRBJ2-7, with D possibly being TRBD1 or TRBD2 (5 bases each). The length of the CDR3 is 12 residues. V was clipped by 3 bases and J by 3 bases, with 7 bases between them. The germline CDR1 and CDR2 sequences are SGHRS and YFSETQ. The CDR3 region is CASSWDLYEQYF. CDR3 in DNA: TGCGCCAGCAGCTGGGACCTCTACGAGCAGTACTTC.

The V gene is TRBV15, the J gene TRBJ1-1; TRBD1 might be the D (6 bases). This CDR3 comprises 15 residues. From germline, CDR1 is LNHNV and CDR2 YYDKDF (reference sequence). Trimming took 2 bases from V and 8 from J, leaving 18 bases between them. DNA of the CDR3: TGTGCCACCAGCAGAATTGACAGGACACGTACCGAAGCTTTCTTT. Its protein is CATSRIDRTRTEAFF.

The rearrangement joins TRBV29-1 to TRBJ1-5; 9 positions agree with TRBD1. This CDR3 spans 14 amino acids. After removal of 7 bases from V and 4 bases from J, the junction contained 8 bases not matched to a gene. From germline, CDR1 is SQVTM and CDR2 ANQGSEA. The CDR3 sequence is CSASSGTGNQPQHF. The DNA for the CDR3 is TGCAGCGCTAGCTCCGGGACAGGGAATCAGCCCCAGCATTTT.

This clonotype was counted a few times. This rearrangement joins TRBV4-1 to TRBJ2-5, with D possibly matching TRBD2 (7 bases). Germline V gives CDR1 MGHRA, CDR2 YSYEKL. The CDR3 is 14 residues long. Trimming stripped 2 bases from V and 5 bases from J, with 12 bases between. CDR3 sequence reads: CASSQYGGRETQYF. In DNA form, the CDR3 reads TGCGCCAGCAGCCAATACGGGGGGCGGGAGACCCAGTACTTC.

The J gene is TRBJ2-1, the V gene TRBV7-6; D is possibly TRBD1 (5 bases). The V end was cut by 1 base, the J end by 8 bases, with 15 bases between. Germline V CDR1 and CDR2: SGHVS, FNYEAQ. CDR3 length: 15 amino acids. The CDR3 sequence: CASSLEDTTGDEQFF. CDR3 DNA sequence: TGTGCCAGCAGCTTAGAGGACACTACGGGTGATGAGCAGTTCTTC.

J is TRBJ2-1 and V is TRBV4-3, with D possibly matching TRBD2 (5 bases). This CDR3 region has 16 residues. Germline V lookup: CDR1 LGHNA, CDR2 YSLEER. V was cut by 0 bases and J by 7 bases, with 16 bases left in between. In DNA form, the CDR3 reads TGCGCCAGCAGCCAAGATCGAGTAGTGAGGGCGAATGAGCAGTTCTTC. This encodes CASSQDRVVRANEQFF.

V is TRBV7-2 and J is TRBJ2-3; the D is unclear. The germline V gene encodes CDR1 SGHTA and CDR2 FQGNSA. With 5 bases removed from V and 1 base from J, the gap between germline ends came to 10 bases. CDR3 size: 14 residues. DNA for the CDR3: TGTGCCAGCAGCCCCGCTTCCGGCACAGATACGCAGTATTTT. It translates to CASSPASGTDTQYF.

The CDR3 spells CASSELAGGPNTGELFF. In DNA form, the CDR3 reads TGTGCCAGCAGTGAGTTAGCGGGGGGGCCCAACACCGGGGAGCTGTTTTTT. The chain is built from TRBV2 and TRBJ2-2; 11 nucleotides line up with TRBD2. The CDR3 has 17 residues. Germline V gene lookup returns CDR1 SNHLY and CDR2 FYNNEI. After removal of 3 bases from V and 2 bases from J, the junction contained 5 bases not matched to a gene.

The chain links TRBV6-2 or TRBV6-3 to TRBJ2-7; no clear D. Germline CDR1 and CDR2: MNHEY and SVGEGT. The V gene lost 7 bases and the J gene lost 6 bases, with 19 bases spanning the gap. The CDR3 length is 14 residues. The chain's CDR3 is CASTRTAGQFEQYF. CDR3 in DNA: TGTGCCAGCACCAGGACGGCCGGTCAATTCGAGCAGTACTTC.

V is TRBV7-2 and J is TRBJ1-6; possibly TRBD1 for D (6 bases). The V gene's germline CDR1 is SGHTA and CDR2 FQGNSA. This CDR3 is built from 14 residues. Trimming took off 5 bases at V and 7 bases at J, with 12 bases between the two ends. The CDR3 region is CASSAGVGNSPLHF. CDR3 nucleotides: TGTGCCAGCAGCGCAGGGGTCGGGAATTCACCCCTCCACTTT.

This clonotype was recorded a few times. The genes are TRBV20-1 and TRBJ1-3, with D hard to call. CDR3 length equals 16 residues. V shed 5 bases and J shed 0 bases, with 17 bases lying between them. CDR1 and CDR2 from the germline V gene are DFQATT and SNEGSKA (reference sequence). CDR3 sequence reads: CSAPVGEGYSGNTIYF. CDR3 DNA: TGCAGTGCTCCCGTTGGTGAGGGATACTCTGGAAACACCATATATTTT.

V is TRBV30 and J is TRBJ1-2; TRBD1 might be the D (5 bases). The CDR3 runs to 14 residues. The V and J ends lost 2 bases and 4 bases respectively, with 14 bases between them. Germline-derived CDR1 and CDR2 are GTSNPN and SVGIG (reference sequence). CDR3 DNA: TGTGCCTGGAGTTTCGGTAGGGGTGCCTATGGCTACACCTTC. As protein: CAWSFGRGAYGYTF. The full variable domain, its missing parts supplied by reference TRBV30 and TRBJ1-2, is SQTIHQWPATLVQPVGSPLSLECTVEGTSNPNLYWYRQAAGRGLQLLFYSVGIGQISSEVPQNLSASRPQDRQFILSSKKLLLSDSGFYLCAWSFGRGAYGYTFGSGTRLTVV.

V usage is TRBV11-2 and J usage is TRBJ1-1; 10 nucleotides align to TRBD1. The CDR3 extends over 17 amino acids. The germline CDR1 and CDR2 sequences are SGHAT and FQNNGV. The V and J ends lost 7 bases and 2 bases, in that order; junction bases with no gene match: 13. This chain's CDR3 is CASTRSRQGAINTEAFF. The CDR3 DNA sequence: TGTGCCAGCACCCGGTCCCGACAGGGGGCTATCAACACTGAAGCTTTCTTT.

This clonotype has just a few counts. The chain recombines TRBV12-3 or TRBV12-4 with TRBJ1-4; the match to TRBD1 covers 8 bases. J was trimmed by 3 bases and V by 7 bases; bases with no gene match: 4. This CDR3 is built from 14 residues. The CDR3 sequence is CASNRGMANEKLFF. As DNA, the CDR3 is TGTGCCAGCAACAGGGGGATGGCTAATGAAAAACTGTTTTTT.